The 12 T cell receptor beta chains given below trace back to one sample, sequenced in a study of shared clonotypes between healthy human individuals (TCRdb year 2020). Library preparation used the immunoSEQ multiplex PCR assay. TCRdb provides this immuneACCESS table in a form limited to in-frame rearrangements. Some clones are lacking; in checked studies, under half of them reflect an unresolved V gene, and why the rest are absent is not known. The sample profile shows about 490,000 clones; around 80% of them were found once. Roughly 12% of the sample rests with the top ten. Sequenced sample: PBMCs. These receptors were collected from a woman aged 40 to 50 in good health. Some clones in this sample may be carry-over from other donors' samples.

This chain links TRBV28 with TRBJ1-5; the match to TRBD1 covers 9 bases. The germline V gene encodes CDR1 MDHEN and CDR2 SYDVKM. V lost 6 bases and J lost 4; bases outside the gene matches: 13. The CDR3 runs 17 residues. CDR3 amino acids: CASSPKDGTGSNQPQHF. In nucleotides, the CDR3 is TGTGCCAGCAGCCCTAAGGACGGGACAGGGTCAAATCAGCCCCAGCATTTT.

V usage is TRBV6-6 and J usage is TRBJ2-6, with D tentatively TRBD1 or TRBD2 (5 bases each). The CDR3 loop spans 15 amino acids. The V end lost 4 bases, the J end lost 4 bases, and 11 bases lay between the germline ends. From germline, CDR1 is MNHNY and CDR2 SVGAGI (reference sequence). CDR3 in amino acids: CASSLEGPGANVLTF. DNA of the CDR3: TGTGCCAGCAGTTTAGAGGGGCCAGGGGCCAACGTCCTGACTTTC.

The genes are TRBV14 and TRBJ1-1; weak D call: TRBD1 (6 bases). Trimming pared 2 bases from V and 4 bases from J, leaving 20 bases between. The CDR3 sequence is 17 residues long. Germline CDR1 SGHDN, CDR2 FVKESK. CDR3 sequence: CASSQLESGLGGTEAFF. The CDR3, as DNA: TGTGCCAGCAGCCAACTCGAATCGGGCCTAGGGGGCACTGAAGCTTTCTTT.

This clone was observed a single time. The rearrangement joins TRBV27 to TRBJ2-3, with TRBD1 identical over 8 bases. Germline assignment: CDR1 MNHEY and CDR2 SMNVEV (reference sequence). The V gene end was trimmed by 5 bases and the J gene end by 0 bases; junction bases not matched to a gene: 10. This CDR3 region has 17 residues. The CDR3 sequence is CASSGLQGVTSTDTQYF. CDR3 nucleotide sequence: TGTGCCAGCAGTGGATTACAGGGGGTAACTAGCACAGATACGCAGTATTTT.

A remark on this clone: At one end the junction does not follow the germline gene, possibly because of a read error. The genes are TRBV6-5 and TRBJ2-2; D remains unclear. Germline values: CDR1 MNHEY, CDR2 SVGAGI. The CDR3 totals 13 residues. The CDR3 sequence is CAISDRATGELFF. As DNA, the CDR3 is TGTGCCATCAGTGATAGGGCCACCGGGGAGCTGTTTTTT.

The chain uses TRBV29-1 and TRBJ1-1; TRBD1 matches at 8 bases. The junction had 8 bases not matched to a gene; V was cut back by 5 bases and J by 6 bases. The CDR3 has 13 residues. The germline CDR1 and CDR2 sequences are SQVTM and ANQGSEA. CDR3 loop: CSVRQGAGAEAFF. The DNA of the CDR3 is TGCAGCGTTCGCCAGGGGGCGGGCGCTGAAGCTTTCTTT.

The rearrangement uses TRBV7-2 and TRBJ1-1; maybe TRBD1 (6 bases). Trimming took 1 base from V and 6 from J, leaving 15 bases between them. There are 15 residues in the CDR3. Germline CDR1 is SGHTA and CDR2 is FQGNSA. CDR3 region: CASSLEAGASPEAFF. The CDR3, as DNA: TGTGCCAGCAGCTTAGAAGCAGGGGCCAGCCCTGAAGCTTTCTTT. The variable domain in full, completed from reference TRBV7-2 and TRBJ1-1, reads GAGVSQSPSNKVTEKGKDVELRCDPISGHTALYWYRQSLGQGLEFLIYFQGNSAPDKSGLPSDRFSAERTGGSVSTLTIQRTQQEDSAVYLCASSLEAGASPEAFFGQGTRLTVV.

Here the CDR3 DNA reads TGTGCCAGCAGCCCGGGACTAGCGGGCTTCCAAGAGACCCAGTACTTC. Translation: CASSPGLAGFQETQYF. The chain combines TRBV28 with TRBJ2-5; 12 nucleotides match TRBD2. After removal of 6 bases from V and 1 base from J, the junction contained 6 bases not matched to a gene. The CDR3 contains 16 residues. Per the germline V gene, CDR1 is MDHEN and CDR2 is SYDVKM.

The gene calls are TRBV5-1 and TRBJ1-3, with TRBD1 as a possible D gene (6 bases). Germline values: CDR1 SGHRS, CDR2 YFSETQ. CDR3 size: 18 residues. V was cut by 4 bases and J by 0 bases, with 20 bases left in between. CDR3 in amino acids: CASSRETWTASSGNTIYF. In nucleotides, the CDR3 is TGCGCCAGCAGCCGAGAAACCTGGACAGCATCCTCTGGAAACACCATATATTTT.

Comments on this clone: Just one base apart from a much larger clone, this may be a read error. This rearrangement joins TRBV28 to TRBJ1-2, with 7 bases aligning to TRBD1. The germline V gene encodes CDR1 MDHEN and CDR2 SYDVKM. The CDR3 spans 12 residues. With 4 bases clipped from V and 4 bases from J, the junction kept 0 bases outside the gene matches. DNA of the CDR3: TGTGCCAGCAGTTGGGACAGCTATGGCTACACCTTC. This encodes CASSWDSYGYTF.

This chain uses TRBV7-6 with TRBJ1-3; no definite D call. Germline V lookup: CDR1 SGHVS, CDR2 FNYEAQ. CDR3 size: 17 residues. Trimming took off 5 bases at V and 0 bases at J, with 17 bases between the two ends. CDR3 bases: TGTGCCAGCAGCCCCTATAGAGGACGTAACTCTGGAAACACCATATATTTT. Translation: CASSPYRGRNSGNTIYF.

The chain has TRBV28 and TRBJ2-7; D may be TRBD1 (6 bases). Trimming removed 5 bases at V and 0 bases at J, with 14 bases between. Germline-derived CDR1 and CDR2 are MDHEN and SYDVKM. There are 15 residues in the CDR3. CDR3 residues: CASSITGTLSYEQYF. In nucleotides, the CDR3 is TGTGCCAGCAGTATTACCGGGACACTCTCCTACGAGCAGTACTTC.